This TCR beta chain was sequenced for a study of blood T cell repertoires in COVID-19. In the authors' workflow: Amplification of reference gene primers provided the estimated nucleated cell counts. Data came from immunoSEQ multiplex PCR; TCRdb stores just in-frame clones and leaves some out. D and trimming were read from the DNA, whereas the V and J calls and clone size are those reported in that table. This sample carries about 250,000 clones, about nine tenths of them seen once, and the ten largest clones take roughly 1.7%. Living in 24 US areas, the participants were between roughly 18 and 95 years of age. Participants' reported clinical history set cohort assignment. Two negative PCRs, clearance, or symptom resolution characterized the recovered Cohort 3 donors. The length of the CDR3 is 14 residues. Germline values: CDR1 SQVTM, CDR2 ANQGSEA. With V trimmed by 4 bases and J by 2 bases, 7 bases remained unmatched.

This sequence joins TRBV29-1 and TRBJ2-5, with 7 bases lining up with TRBD2. The receptor was isolated from a man aged 40-49 years who had recovered from COVID-19. The specimen was PBMCs or T cells enriched from blood (not recorded which). The CDR3 loop is CSVGGLILQETQYF. For the CDR3, the DNA is TGCAGCGTTGGGGGACTAATACTACAAGAGACCCAGTACTTC. Combining the CDR3 with reference TRBV29-1 and TRBJ2-5 gives the whole variable domain SAVISQKPSRDICQRGTSLTIQCQVDSQVTMMFWYRQQPGQSLTLIATANQGSEATYESGFVIDKFPISRPNLTFSTLTVSNMSPEDSSIYLCSVGGLILQETQYFGPGTRLLVL.